This TCR beta chain was recorded in a study of T-cell memory formation after mild COVID-19. Germline V gene lookup returns CDR1 SGHVS and CDR2 FQNEAQ. V was clipped by 4 bases and J by 7 bases, with 16 bases between them. CDR3 length equals 14 residues. In TCRdb, the 5' RACE reads were re-called with MiXCR into one record per CDR3 protein. The sample contains 250,000 to 350,000 distinct CDR3 sequences, more than 15% of which appear only once. Findings and limits, study-wide: Day 15 to 85 contracting clones showed balanced CD4/CD8; day 15 to 37 expanders favored CD4+.

Points on this clonotype: The antigen remains unidentified.

The sequenced sample was PBMCs or a T cell subset sorted from them (not recorded which). The receptor's source is a man aged 18-30 years who had mild COVID-19 (a few samples of this study predate the infection). Cell type and time point are not known. This chain joins TRBV7-8 and TRBJ2-5; D perhaps matches TRBD1 (5 bases). This CDR3 reads CASSSVRPGRTQYF. CDR3 sequence (DNA): TGTGCCAGCAGCTCAGTCCGGCCAGGGCGGACCCAGTACTTC.